The 13 T cell receptor beta chains below all came from one sample that was sequenced in a study of blood T cell repertoires in COVID-19. Libraries were prepared by immunoSEQ multiplex PCR; TCRdb keeps only in-frame clonotypes and omits some of them. The profile shows about 150,000 clones, about nine tenths of them singletons. Sequencing was done on a sample of peripheral blood. These receptors originate from a woman aged 55-69 years with active or convalescent COVID-19.

The chain is built from TRBV15 and TRBJ1-1, with unresolved D. Germline V gene data show CDR1 as LNHNV and CDR2 as YYDKDF (reference sequence). The CDR3 is made up of 13 amino acids. The germline V and J ends were trimmed by 2 bases and 0 bases, with 4 bases remaining between them. CDR3 bases: TGTGCCACCAGCAGATCGTTGAACACTGAAGCTTTCTTT. Translation gives CATSRSLNTEAFF.

This clone has only one observation. The chain has TRBV5-1 and TRBJ1-3; 12 positions match TRBD1. The CDR3 runs to 18 residues. The V gene end was trimmed by 1 base and the J gene end by 0 bases; junction bases not matched to a gene: 5. Germline CDR1 and CDR2: SGHRS and YFSETQ. DNA of the CDR3: TGCGCCAGCAGCTTGCCCGGGACAGGGGGCTACTCTGGAAACACCATATATTTT. Encoded protein: CASSLPGTGGYSGNTIYF. Together with reference TRBV5-1 and TRBJ1-3, the CDR3 gives the full variable domain: KAGVTQTPRYLIKTRGQQVTLSCSPISGHRSVSWYQQTPGQGLQFLFEYFSETQRNKGNFPGRFSGRQFSNSRSEMNVSTLELGDSALYLCASSLPGTGGYSGNTIYFGEGSWLTVV.

The genes are TRBV5-6 and TRBJ2-1, with TRBD1 matching 7 bases. CDR3 length: 13 amino acids. With 4 bases clipped from V and 6 bases from J, the junction kept 4 bases outside the gene matches. Germline V gene sequence: CDR1 SGHDT, CDR2 YYEEEE. The CDR3 loop reads CASSPPGGNEQFF. CDR3 DNA: TGTGCCAGCAGCCCCCCAGGGGGCAATGAGCAGTTCTTC.

The V call is TRBV18, the J call TRBJ2-1; D is uncertain. Trimming removed 3 bases at V and 8 bases at J, with 11 bases between. In germline, CDR1 is KGHSH, CDR2 LQKENI. The CDR3 length is 13 residues. The CDR3 protein is CASSPGPIYEQFF. The DNA for the CDR3 is TGTGCCAGCTCACCGGGCCCCATCTATGAGCAGTTCTTC.

As regards this clone: One junction end does not reproduce the germline sequence, and a read error may be involved. The DNA for the CDR3 is TGTGCCAGCACCTTACAGGGGGAAGTATCCTACGAGCAGTACTTC. Its protein product is CASTLQGEVSYEQYF. The rearrangement links TRBV7-2 to TRBJ2-7; 8 nucleotides match TRBD1. This CDR3 comprises 15 residues. Germline V CDR1 and CDR2: SGHTA, FQGNSA.

The chain joins TRBV10-3 to TRBJ1-2; 7 bases line up with TRBD1. Trimming at V came to 3 bases and at J to 6 bases, leaving 10 bases not matched to a gene. Germline V gene lookup returns CDR1 ENHRY and CDR2 SYGVKD. This CDR3 spans 15 amino acids. The CDR3 protein is CAISDLTEGADGYTF. The CDR3 DNA sequence: TGTGCCATCAGTGACCTCACGGAGGGGGCTGATGGCTACACCTTC.

Regarding this clone: One junction end does not reproduce the germline sequence, and a read error may be involved. CDR3 nucleotides: TGTGCTAGCAGTTACGGACAGGGAAGCGAGCAGTACTTC. Residues: CASSYGQGSEQYF. The chain carries TRBV7-7 and TRBJ2-7, with TRBD1 identical over 8 bases. Germline values: CDR1 SSHAT, CDR2 FNYEAQ (reference sequence). The CDR3 is made up of 13 amino acids.

The table lists this clone with a few counts. This chain links TRBV11-3 with TRBJ2-2, with D tentatively TRBD1 (5 bases). Trimming cost V 5 bases and J 6 bases, with 10 bases left between them. Germline V gives CDR1 SGHNT, CDR2 YENEEA. The CDR3 totals 13 residues. CDR3 sequence reads: CASSPDTSGELFF. The CDR3 nucleotides are TGTGCCAGCAGCCCGGACACGTCCGGGGAGCTGTTTTTT.

The table lists this clone with a count of one. Other DNA sequences from this sample encode an identical CDR3 as well. J is TRBJ1-3 and V is TRBV7-8; 7 bases map to TRBD1. The CDR3 consists of 15 residues. From germline, CDR1 is SGHVS and CDR2 FQNEAQ. With V trimmed by 5 bases and J by 4 bases, 8 bases remained unmatched. For the CDR3, the DNA is TGTGCCAGCAGCCCCGACAGGGTCGGAGGAAACACCATATATTTT. It yields the protein CASSPDRVGGNTIYF.

This rearrangement joins TRBV18 to TRBJ1-6; 7 nucleotides agree with TRBD1. The trim removed 2 bases at V and 8 bases at J, leaving 6 bases unmatched. Germline V lookup: CDR1 KGHSH, CDR2 LQKENI. The CDR3 consists of 15 residues. CDR3 region: CASSPTGQWDSPLHF. The CDR3 DNA reads TGTGCCAGCTCACCAACGGGACAGTGGGATTCACCCCTCCACTTT.

The chain is built from TRBV4-3 and TRBJ2-7; 8 nucleotides line up with TRBD2. Germline CDR1 and CDR2: LGHNA and YSLEER. The trim removed 2 bases at V and 5 bases at J, leaving 2 bases unmatched. This CDR3 has 13 residues. CDR3 residues: CASSQLSGDEQYF. The CDR3 DNA sequence: TGCGCCAGCAGCCAACTTAGCGGGGACGAGCAGTACTTC.

This clone was picked up one time. The rearrangement links TRBV6-1 to TRBJ2-3; tentative D call: TRBD1 (5 bases). The CDR3 is 16 amino acids. V was clipped by 3 bases and J by 0 bases, with 13 bases between them. CDR1 is MNHNS and CDR2 is SASEGT in the germline V gene. The CDR3: CASSDWGRASTDTQYF. As DNA, the CDR3 is TGTGCCAGCAGTGACTGGGGCAGGGCGAGCACAGATACGCAGTATTTT.

The genes are TRBV4-1 and TRBJ2-3, with a tentative D call TRBD2 (5 bases). This CDR3 has 16 residues. CDR1 is MGHRA, CDR2 YSYEKL, per germline. V was cut by 0 bases and J by 2 bases, with 12 bases left in between. CDR3 in DNA: TGCGCCAGCAGCCAAGATAGCGTGATGTCCACAGATACGCAGTATTTT. Residues: CASSQDSVMSTDTQYF.